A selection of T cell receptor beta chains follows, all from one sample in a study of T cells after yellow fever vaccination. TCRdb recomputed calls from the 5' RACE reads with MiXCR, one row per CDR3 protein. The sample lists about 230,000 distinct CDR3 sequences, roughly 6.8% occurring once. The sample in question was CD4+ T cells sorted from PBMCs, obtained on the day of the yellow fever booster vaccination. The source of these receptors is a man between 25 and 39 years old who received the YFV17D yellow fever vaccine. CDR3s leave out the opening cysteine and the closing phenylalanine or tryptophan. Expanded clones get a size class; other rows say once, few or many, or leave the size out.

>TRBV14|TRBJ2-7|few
ASSRQGGQAYEQY
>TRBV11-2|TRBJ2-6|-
ASSLGGTGVPGANVLT
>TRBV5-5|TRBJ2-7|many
ASSSWTGSREQY
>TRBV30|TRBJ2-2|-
AWRGTANTGELF
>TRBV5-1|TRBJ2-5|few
ASSLAMQREETQY
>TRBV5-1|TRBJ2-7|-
ASSLTSGIYEQY
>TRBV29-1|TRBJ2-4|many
SGTTALKNIQY
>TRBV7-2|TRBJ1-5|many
ASSLGGEQPQH
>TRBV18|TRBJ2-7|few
ASSPRTTYLYEQY
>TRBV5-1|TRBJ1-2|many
ASSFGRDYGYT
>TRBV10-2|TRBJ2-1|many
ASGRTSGSIDEQF
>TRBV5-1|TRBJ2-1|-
ASSLARREDNEQF
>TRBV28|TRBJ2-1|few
ATGEVGYNEQF
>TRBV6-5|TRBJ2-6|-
ASSYDNSGANVLT
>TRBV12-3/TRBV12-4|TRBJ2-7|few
ASSRDRKDEQY
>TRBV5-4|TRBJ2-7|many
ASSGTGYYEQY
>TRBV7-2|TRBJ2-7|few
ASSFRGAAYEQY
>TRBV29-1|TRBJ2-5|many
SVSGGAETQY
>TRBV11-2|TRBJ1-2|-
ASSLEASGSYT
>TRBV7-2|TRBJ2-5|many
ASSLSETQY
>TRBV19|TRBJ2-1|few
ATTSQVSYNEQF
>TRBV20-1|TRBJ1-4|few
SARVSGPVGYGEKLF
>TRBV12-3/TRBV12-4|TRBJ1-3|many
ASSPQFGTGNTIY